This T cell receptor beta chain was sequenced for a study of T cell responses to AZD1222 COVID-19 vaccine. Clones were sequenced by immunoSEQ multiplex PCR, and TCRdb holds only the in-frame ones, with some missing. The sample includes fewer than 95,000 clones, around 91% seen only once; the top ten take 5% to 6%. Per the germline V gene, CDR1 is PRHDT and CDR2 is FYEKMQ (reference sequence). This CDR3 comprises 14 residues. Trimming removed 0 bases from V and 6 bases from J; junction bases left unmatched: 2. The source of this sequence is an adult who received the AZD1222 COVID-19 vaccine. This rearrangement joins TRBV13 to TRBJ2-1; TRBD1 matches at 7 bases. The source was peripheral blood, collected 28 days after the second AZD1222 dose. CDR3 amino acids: CASSLGQGRNEQFF. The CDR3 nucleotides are TGTGCCAGCAGCTTAGGACAGGGGCGCAATGAGCAGTTCTTC.